This T cell receptor (beta chain) was profiled in a study of cytomegalovirus exposure and HLA in healthy donors. At the level of the study: The roughly 120 million unique TCR beta sequences, from about 179 million T cells, were found by an earlier analysis. Study-wide points: Some segments of the V type, notably TRBV6-2 and TRBV6-3, were excluded as indistinguishable. As was reported, the HLA-A and HLA-B alleles of most subjects were accurately predicted from TCR beta sequences. TCR beta V- and J-gene trimming, according to a later analysis, was linked to a missense DCLRE1C variant.

To note about this clone: The antigen remains unidentified.

The PCR used 60 Vbeta and 13 Jbeta primers. The data were produced by immunoSEQ multiplex PCR, yet TCRdb's version contains in-frame clones alone and is incomplete. The sample consists of about 59,000 clones, approximately 80% of them appearing once. Germline V gene lookup returns CDR1 MNHNS and CDR2 SASEGT. V lost 6 bases and J lost 3; bases outside the gene matches: 5. The CDR3 extends over 14 amino acids. V is TRBV6-1 and J is TRBJ2-7; 10 bases fit TRBD2. The receptor was isolated from a middle-aged woman in good health and CMV-seronegative. The material sequenced was PBMCs. CDR3 loop: CASRASGSVYEQYF. In DNA form, the CDR3 reads TGTGCCAGCAGGGCTAGCGGGAGTGTCTACGAGCAGTACTTC.